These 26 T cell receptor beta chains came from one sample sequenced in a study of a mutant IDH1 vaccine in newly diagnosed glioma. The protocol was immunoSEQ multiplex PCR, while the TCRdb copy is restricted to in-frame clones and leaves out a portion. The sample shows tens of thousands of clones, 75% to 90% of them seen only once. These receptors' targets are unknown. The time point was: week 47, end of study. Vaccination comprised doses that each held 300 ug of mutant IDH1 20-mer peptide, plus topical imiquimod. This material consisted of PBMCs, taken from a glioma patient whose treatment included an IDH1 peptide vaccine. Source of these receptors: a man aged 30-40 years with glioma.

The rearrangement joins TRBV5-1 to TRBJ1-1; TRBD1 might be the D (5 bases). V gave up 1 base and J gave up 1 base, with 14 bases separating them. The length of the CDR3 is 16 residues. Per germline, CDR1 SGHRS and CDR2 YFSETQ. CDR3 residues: CASSLTLTRGNTEAFF. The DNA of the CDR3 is TGCGCCAGCAGCTTGACCCTCACGAGGGGGAACACTGAAGCTTTCTTT.

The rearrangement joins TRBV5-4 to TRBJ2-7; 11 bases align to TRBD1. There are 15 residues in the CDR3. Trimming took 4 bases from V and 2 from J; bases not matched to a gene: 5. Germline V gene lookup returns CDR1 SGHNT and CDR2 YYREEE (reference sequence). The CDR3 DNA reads TGTGCCAGCAGCCAACCGGGACAGGGGGCCTACGAGCAGTACTTC. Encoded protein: CASSQPGQGAYEQYF.

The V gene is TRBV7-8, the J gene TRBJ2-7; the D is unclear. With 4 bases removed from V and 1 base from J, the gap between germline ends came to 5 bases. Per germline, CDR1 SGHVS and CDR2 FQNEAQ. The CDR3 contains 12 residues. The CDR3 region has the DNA TGTGCCAGCAGCTCGAAGTCCTACGAGCAGTACTTC. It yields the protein CASSSKSYEQYF.

CDR3 DNA: TGTGCCAGCAGTTACAGGGAAACTGGCACAGATACGCAGTATTTT. Its translation: CASSYRETGTDTQYF. The J gene is TRBJ2-3, the V gene TRBV6-4, with D possibly matching TRBD1 (6 bases). This CDR3 region has 15 residues. CDR1 is MRHNA, CDR2 SNTAGT, per germline. V lost 5 bases and J lost 1, with 13 bases in between.

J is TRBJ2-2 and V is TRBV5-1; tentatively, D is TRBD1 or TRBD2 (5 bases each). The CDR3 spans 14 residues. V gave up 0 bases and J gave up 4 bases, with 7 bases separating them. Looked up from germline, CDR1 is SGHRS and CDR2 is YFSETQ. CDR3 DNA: TGCGCCAGCAGCTTGGGGGACGTCACCGGGGAGCTGTTTTTT. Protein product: CASSLGDVTGELFF.

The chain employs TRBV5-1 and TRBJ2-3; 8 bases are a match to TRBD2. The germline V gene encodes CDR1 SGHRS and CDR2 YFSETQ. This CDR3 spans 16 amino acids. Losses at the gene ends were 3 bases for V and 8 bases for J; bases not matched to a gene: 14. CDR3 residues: CASSSRIAGTTGTQYF. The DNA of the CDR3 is TGCGCCAGCAGCTCCCGTATAGCGGGGACAACTGGTACGCAGTATTTT.

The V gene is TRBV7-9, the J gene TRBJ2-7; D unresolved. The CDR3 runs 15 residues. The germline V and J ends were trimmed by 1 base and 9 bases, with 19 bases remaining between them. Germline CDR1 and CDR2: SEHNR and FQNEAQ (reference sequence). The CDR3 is CASSLGADPSKRQYF. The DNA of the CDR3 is TGTGCCAGCAGCTTAGGCGCGGACCCCTCAAAGCGGCAGTACTTC.

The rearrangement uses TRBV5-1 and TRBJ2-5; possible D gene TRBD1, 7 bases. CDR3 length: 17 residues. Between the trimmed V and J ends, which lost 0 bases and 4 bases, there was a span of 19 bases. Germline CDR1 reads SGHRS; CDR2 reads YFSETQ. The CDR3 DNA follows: TGCGCCAGCAGCTTGGCGTCGTCAGGGGGGTATGGAGAGACCCAGTACTTC. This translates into CASSLASSGGYGETQYF.

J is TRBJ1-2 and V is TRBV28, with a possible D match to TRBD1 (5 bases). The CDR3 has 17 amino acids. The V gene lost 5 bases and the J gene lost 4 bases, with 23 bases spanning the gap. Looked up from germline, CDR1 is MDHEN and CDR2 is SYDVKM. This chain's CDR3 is CASSPATSGGIGYGYTF. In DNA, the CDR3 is TGTGCCAGCAGTCCCGCAACCTCTGGGGGGATAGGCTATGGCTACACCTTC.

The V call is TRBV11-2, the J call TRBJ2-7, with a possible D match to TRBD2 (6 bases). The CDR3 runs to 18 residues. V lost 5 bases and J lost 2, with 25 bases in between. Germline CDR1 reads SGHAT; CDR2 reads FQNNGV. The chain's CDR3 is CASSPGNPGGGTAYEQYF. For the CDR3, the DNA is TGTGCCAGCAGCCCCGGTAACCCCGGGGGAGGAACAGCCTACGAGCAGTACTTC.

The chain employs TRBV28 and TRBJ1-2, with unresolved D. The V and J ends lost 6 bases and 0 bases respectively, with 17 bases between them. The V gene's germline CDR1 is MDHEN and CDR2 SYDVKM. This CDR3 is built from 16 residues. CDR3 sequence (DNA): TGTGCCAGCAGAGACGGGCTGCGGCCCGCTAACTATGGCTACACCTTC. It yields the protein CASRDGLRPANYGYTF.

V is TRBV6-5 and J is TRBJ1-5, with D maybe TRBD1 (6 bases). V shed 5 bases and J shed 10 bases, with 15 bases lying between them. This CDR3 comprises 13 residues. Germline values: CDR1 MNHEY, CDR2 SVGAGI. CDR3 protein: CASSQTGLDPQHF. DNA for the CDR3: TGTGCCAGCAGTCAGACAGGTTTGGATCCCCAGCATTTT.

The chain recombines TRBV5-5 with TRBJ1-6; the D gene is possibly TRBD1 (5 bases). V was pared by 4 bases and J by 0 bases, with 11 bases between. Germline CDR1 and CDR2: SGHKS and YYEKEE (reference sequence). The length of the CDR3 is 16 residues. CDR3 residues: CASSDSQSSYNSPLHF. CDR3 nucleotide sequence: TGTGCCAGCAGCGACAGTCAGAGCTCCTATAATTCACCCCTCCACTTT. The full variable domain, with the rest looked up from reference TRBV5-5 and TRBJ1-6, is DAGVTQSPTHLIKTRGQQVTLRCSPISGHKSVSWYQQVLGQGPQFIFQYYEKEERGRGNFPDRFSARQFPNYSSELNVNALLLGDSALYLCASSDSQSSYNSPLHFGNGTRLTVT.

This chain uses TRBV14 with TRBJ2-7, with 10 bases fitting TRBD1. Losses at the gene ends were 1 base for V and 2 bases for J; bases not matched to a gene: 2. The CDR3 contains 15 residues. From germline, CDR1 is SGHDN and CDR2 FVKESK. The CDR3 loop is CASSQGQGAAYEQYF. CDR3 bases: TGTGCCAGCAGCCAAGGACAGGGGGCGGCCTACGAGCAGTACTTC.

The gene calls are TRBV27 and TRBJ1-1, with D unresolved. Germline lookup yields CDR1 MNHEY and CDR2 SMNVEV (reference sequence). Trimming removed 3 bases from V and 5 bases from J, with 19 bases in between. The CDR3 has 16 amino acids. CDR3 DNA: TGTGCCAGCAGTTTTAAGTCGGTGTATTCGGGTACTGAAGCTTTCTTT. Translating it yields CASSFKSVYSGTEAFF.

The CDR3 coding sequence is TGTGCCAGCAGTTTGGTCCGGAGGAACACTGAAGCTTTCTTT. This encodes CASSLVRRNTEAFF. J is TRBJ1-1 and V is TRBV28; D remains ambiguous. Germline CDR1 and CDR2: MDHEN and SYDVKM. This CDR3 is built from 14 residues. Trimming removed 3 bases from V and 1 base from J, with 9 bases in between. The full variable domain, its missing parts supplied by reference TRBV28 and TRBJ1-1, is DVKVTQSSRYLVKRTGEKVFLECVQDMDHENMFWYRQDPGLGLRLIYFSYDVKMKEKGDIPEGYSVSREKKERFSLILESASTNQTSMYLCASSLVRRNTEAFFGQGTRLTVV.

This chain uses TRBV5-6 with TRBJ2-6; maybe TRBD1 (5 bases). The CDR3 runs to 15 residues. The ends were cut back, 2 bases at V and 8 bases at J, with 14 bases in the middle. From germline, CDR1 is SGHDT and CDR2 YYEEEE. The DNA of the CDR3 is TGTGCCAGCAGCTTCATCCAGGGCTCGTCCAACGTCCTGACTTTC. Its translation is CASSFIQGSSNVLTF.

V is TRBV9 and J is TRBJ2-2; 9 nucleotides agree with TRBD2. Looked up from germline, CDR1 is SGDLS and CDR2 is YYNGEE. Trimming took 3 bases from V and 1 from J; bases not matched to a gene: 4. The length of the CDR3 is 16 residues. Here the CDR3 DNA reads TGTGCCAGCAGCGACCGACTAGCGGTGAACACCGGGGAGCTGTTTTTT. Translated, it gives CASSDRLAVNTGELFF.

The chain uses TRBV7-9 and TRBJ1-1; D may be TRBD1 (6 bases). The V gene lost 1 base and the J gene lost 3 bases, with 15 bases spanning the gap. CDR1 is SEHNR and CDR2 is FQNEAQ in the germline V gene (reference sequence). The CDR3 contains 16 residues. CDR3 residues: CASSLEGGLRDTEAFF. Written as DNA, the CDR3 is TGTGCCAGCAGCTTAGAGGGGGGCCTAAGGGACACTGAAGCTTTCTTT. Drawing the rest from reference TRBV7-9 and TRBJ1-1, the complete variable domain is DTGVSQNPRHKITKRGQNVTFRCDPISEHNRLYWYRQTLGQGPEFLTYFQNEAQLEKSRLLSDRFSAERPKGSFSTLEIQRTEQGDSAMYLCASSLEGGLRDTEAFFGQGTRLTVV.

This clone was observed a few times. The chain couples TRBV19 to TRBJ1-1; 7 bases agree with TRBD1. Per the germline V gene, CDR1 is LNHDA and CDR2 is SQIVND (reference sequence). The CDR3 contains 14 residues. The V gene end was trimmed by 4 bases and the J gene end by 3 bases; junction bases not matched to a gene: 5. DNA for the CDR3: TGTGCCAGTAGTAGTCCCGACAGGGACACTGAAGCTTTCTTT. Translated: CASSSPDRDTEAFF.

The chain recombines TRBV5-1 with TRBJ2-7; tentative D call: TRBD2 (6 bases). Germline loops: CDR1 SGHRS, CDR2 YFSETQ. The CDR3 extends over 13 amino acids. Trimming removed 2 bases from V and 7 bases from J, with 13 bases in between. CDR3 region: CASSFGGAVEQYF. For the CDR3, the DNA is TGCGCCAGCAGCTTCGGCGGGGCGGTTGAGCAGTACTTC.

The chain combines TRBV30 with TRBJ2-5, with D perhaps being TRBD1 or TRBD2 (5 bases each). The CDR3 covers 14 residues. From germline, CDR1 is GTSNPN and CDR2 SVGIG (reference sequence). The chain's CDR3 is CAWGLALPQETQYF. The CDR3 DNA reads TGTGCTTGGGGGTTGGCCTTGCCCCAAGAGACCCAGTACTTC.

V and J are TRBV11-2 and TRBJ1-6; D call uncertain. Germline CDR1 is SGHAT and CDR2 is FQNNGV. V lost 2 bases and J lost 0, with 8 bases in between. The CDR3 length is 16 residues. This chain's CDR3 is CASSLMPSSYNSPLHF. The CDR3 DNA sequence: TGTGCCAGCAGCTTAATGCCGAGCTCCTATAATTCACCCCTCCACTTT.

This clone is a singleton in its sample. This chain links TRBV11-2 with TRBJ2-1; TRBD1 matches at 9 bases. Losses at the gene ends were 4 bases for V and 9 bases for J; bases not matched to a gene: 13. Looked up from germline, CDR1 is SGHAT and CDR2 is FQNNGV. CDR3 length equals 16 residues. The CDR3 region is CASSSPGQGKSFEQFF. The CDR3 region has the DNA TGTGCCAGCAGCTCACCGGGACAGGGTAAATCATTTGAGCAGTTCTTC. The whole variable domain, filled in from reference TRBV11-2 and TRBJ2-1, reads EAGVAQSPRYKIIEKRQSVAFWCNPISGHATLYWYQQILGQGPKLLIQFQNNGVVDDSQLPKDRFSAERLKGVDSTLKIQPAKLEDSAVYLCASSSPGQGKSFEQFFGPGTRLTVL.

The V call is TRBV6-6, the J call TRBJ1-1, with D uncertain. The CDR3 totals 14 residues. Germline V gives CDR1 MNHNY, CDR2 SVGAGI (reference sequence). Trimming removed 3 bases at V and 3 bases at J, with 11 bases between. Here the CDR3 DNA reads TGTGCCAGCAGTTATATCAGCGTGGACACTGAAGCTTTCTTT. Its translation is CASSYISVDTEAFF.

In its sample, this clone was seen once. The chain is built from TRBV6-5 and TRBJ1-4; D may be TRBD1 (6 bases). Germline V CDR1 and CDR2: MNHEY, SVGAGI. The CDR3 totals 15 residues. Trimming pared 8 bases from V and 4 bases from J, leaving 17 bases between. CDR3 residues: CASPLWGAVNEKLFF. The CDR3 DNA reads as TGTGCCAGCCCTTTATGGGGGGCAGTTAATGAAAAACTGTTTTTT.